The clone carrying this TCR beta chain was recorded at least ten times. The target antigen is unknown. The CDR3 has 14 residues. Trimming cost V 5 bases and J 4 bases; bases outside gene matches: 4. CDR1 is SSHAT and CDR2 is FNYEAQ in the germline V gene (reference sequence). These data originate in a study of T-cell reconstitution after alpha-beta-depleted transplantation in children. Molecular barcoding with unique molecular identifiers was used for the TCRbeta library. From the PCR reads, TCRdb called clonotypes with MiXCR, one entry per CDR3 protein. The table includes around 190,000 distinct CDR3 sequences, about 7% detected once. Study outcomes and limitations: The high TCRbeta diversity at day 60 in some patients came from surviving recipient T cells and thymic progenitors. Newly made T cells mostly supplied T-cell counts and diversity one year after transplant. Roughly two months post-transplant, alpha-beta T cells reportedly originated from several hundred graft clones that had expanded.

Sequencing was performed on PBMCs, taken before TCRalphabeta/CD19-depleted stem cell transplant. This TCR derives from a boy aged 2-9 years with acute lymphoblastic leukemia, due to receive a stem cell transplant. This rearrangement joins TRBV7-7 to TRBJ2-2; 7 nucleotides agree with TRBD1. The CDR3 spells CASSGSGGTGELFF. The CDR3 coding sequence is TGTGCCAGCAGCGGGTCAGGGGGCACCGGGGAGCTGTTTTTT. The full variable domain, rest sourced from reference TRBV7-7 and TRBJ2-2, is GAGVSQSPRYKVTKRGQDVTLRCDPISSHATLYWYQQALGQGPEFLTYFNYEAQPDKSGLPSDRFSAERPEGSISTLTIQRTEQRDSAMYRCASSGSGGTGELFFGEGSRLTVL.